This TCR beta chain was observed in a study of cytomegalovirus exposure and HLA in healthy donors. Study findings and constraints: It is likely that the observed cluster of highly shared sequence variants was a sequencing artifact. When analyzed later, a missense DCLRE1C variant was found to be linked to TCR beta V- and J-gene trimming. More clonal expansion characterized HLA-associated TCR beta chains than equally common others in a later analysis.

Researchers ran the PCR with 60 Vbeta and 13 Jbeta primers. Sequencing was performed with immunoSEQ multiplex PCR; in TCRdb, only in-frame clones are kept and a portion is missing. The table has 99,000 or so clones, about 9.4% seen once. This clone was seen more than once but under ten times. The antigen remains undetermined. Sequencing used PBMCs. The receptor comes from a man in his forties in good health and CMV-seropositive.

The CDR3 here is CASSQEGNSYYGYTF. The CDR3 DNA follows: TGTGCCAGCAGCCAAGAAGGAAACAGTTACTATGGCTACACCTTC. The chain recombines TRBV4-2 with TRBJ1-2, with unresolved D. V was pared by 0 bases and J by 3 bases, with 11 bases between. The CDR3 totals 15 residues. Germline V gene lookup returns CDR1 LGHNA and CDR2 YNFKEQ.